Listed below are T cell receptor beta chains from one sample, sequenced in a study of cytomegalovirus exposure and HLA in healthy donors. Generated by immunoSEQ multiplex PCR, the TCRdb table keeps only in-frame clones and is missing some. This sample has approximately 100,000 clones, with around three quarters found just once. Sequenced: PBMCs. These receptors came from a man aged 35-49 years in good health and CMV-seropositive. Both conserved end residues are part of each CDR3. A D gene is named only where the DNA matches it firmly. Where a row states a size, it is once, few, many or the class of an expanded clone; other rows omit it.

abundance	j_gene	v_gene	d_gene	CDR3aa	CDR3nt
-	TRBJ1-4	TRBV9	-	CASSALGRDNEKLFF	TGTGCCAGCAGCGCTTTAGGCAGGGATAATGAAAAACTGTTTTTT
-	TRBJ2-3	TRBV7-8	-	CASSLLAFGDTQYF	TGTGCCAGCAGCTTATTAGCTTTTGGAGATACGCAGTATTTT
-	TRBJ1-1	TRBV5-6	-	CASRVRRGNTEAFF	TGTGCCAGCAGGGTGCGGAGGGGTAACACTGAAGCTTTCTTT
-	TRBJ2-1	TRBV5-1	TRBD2	CASSLEPSGGIYNEQFF	TGCGCCAGCAGCTTGGAACCTAGCGGGGGGATCTACAATGAGCAGTTCTTC
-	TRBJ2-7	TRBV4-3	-	CASSQVGGEQYF	TGCGCCAGCAGCCAAGTTGGAGGGGAGCAGTACTTC
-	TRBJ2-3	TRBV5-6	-	CASSSPSRLGYIDTQYF	TGTGCCAGCAGCTCACCCTCCAGGTTAGGTTACATAGATACGCAGTATTTT
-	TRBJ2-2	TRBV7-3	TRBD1	CASSYQGATGELFF	TGTGCCAGCAGCTACCAGGGGGCAACCGGGGAGCTGTTTTTT
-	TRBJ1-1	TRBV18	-	CASSPIQGWVDTEAFF	TGTGCCAGCTCACCGATACAGGGATGGGTTGACACTGAAGCTTTCTTT
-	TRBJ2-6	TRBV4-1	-	CASSRAQSEGGRSGANVLTF	TGCGCCAGCAGCCGGGCGCAATCGGAGGGGGGGAGATCTGGGGCCAACGTCCTGACTTTC
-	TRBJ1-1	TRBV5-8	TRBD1	CASSLGRDSEAFF	TGTGCCAGCAGCTTGGGCCGGGACAGTGAAGCTTTCTTT
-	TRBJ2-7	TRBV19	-	CASSTIRTVSSYEQYF	TGTGCCAGTAGTACGATACGGACAGTGAGCTCCTACGAGCAGTACTTC
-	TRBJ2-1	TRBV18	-	CASSPETWREQFF	TGTGCCAGCTCACCAGAAACTTGGCGGGAGCAGTTCTTC
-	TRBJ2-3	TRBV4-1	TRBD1	CASSQSGQGYTDTQYF	TGCGCCAGCAGCCAATCCGGACAGGGATACACAGATACGCAGTATTTT
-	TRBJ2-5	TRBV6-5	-	CASSYGLDFETQYF	TGTGCCAGCAGTTACGGCCTGGACTTTGAGACCCAGTACTTC
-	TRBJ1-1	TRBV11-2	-	CASSPGVIAEAFF	TGTGCCAGCAGCCCAGGTGTTATAGCTGAAGCTTTCTTT
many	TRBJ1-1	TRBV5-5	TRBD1	CASSLRRGQDTEAFF	TGTGCCAGCAGCTTGAGGAGGGGGCAGGACACTGAAGCTTTCTTT
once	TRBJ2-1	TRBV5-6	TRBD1	CASRQGTGGYNEQFF	TGTGCCAGCAGACAAGGGACAGGGGGCTACAATGAGCAGTTCTTC
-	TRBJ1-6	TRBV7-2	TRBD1	CASSPQGQGRSPLHF	TGTGCCAGCAGCCCCCAAGGACAGGGTCGCTCACCCCTCCACTTT
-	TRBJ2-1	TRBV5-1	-	CASSRDLRRSYNEQFF	TGCGCCAGCAGCCGAGATCTGCGGCGCTCCTACAATGAGCAGTTCTTC